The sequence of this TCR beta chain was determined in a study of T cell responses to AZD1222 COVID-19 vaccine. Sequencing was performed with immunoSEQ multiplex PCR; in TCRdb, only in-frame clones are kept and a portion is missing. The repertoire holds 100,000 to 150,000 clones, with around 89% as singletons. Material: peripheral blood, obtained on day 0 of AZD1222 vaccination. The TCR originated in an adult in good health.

The CDR3 sequence: CASSSEGVLAFF. CDR3 nucleotides: TGTGCCAGCAGCTCGGAAGGGGTTTTGGCTTTCTTT. J is TRBJ1-1 and V is TRBV7-2; possibly TRBD1 for D (5 bases). There are 12 residues in the CDR3. Germline lookup yields CDR1 SGHTA and CDR2 FQGNSA. Trimming shortened V by 4 bases and J by 11 bases, and 14 bases separated the two germline ends.